This paragraph reports one T cell receptor (beta chain). Its target is unknown. The data originate from a study of T-cell memory formation after mild COVID-19. Study summary: Clusters were largely donor specific.

Whole-study findings and limits: In pre-infection memory, a portion of responding clones appeared, which suggested that cross-reactive memory joined.

This CDR3 has 16 residues. Germline lookup yields CDR1 MNHNS and CDR2 SASEGT. Trimming cost V 6 bases and J 8 bases; bases outside gene matches: 13. Using constant-segment primers, 5'RACE produced TCR alpha and TCR beta cDNA libraries carrying sample barcodes and UMIs. Each CDR3 protein gets one entry after TCRdb re-called the 5' RACE reads with MiXCR. The sample records about 150,000 distinct CDR3 sequences, around 21% being singletons. Source material: PBMCs or a T cell subset sorted from them (not recorded which). This clonotype was sampled from an adult woman who had mild COVID-19 (a few samples of this study predate the infection). Cell type and time point are not known. J is TRBJ1-2 and V is TRBV6-1; 12 nucleotides align to TRBD1. The CDR3 is CASRGGTGGFLGGYTF. DNA of the CDR3: TGTGCCAGCAGGGGGGGGACAGGGGGCTTTCTTGGAGGCTACACCTTC.